This TCR beta chain was documented in a study of cytomegalovirus exposure and HLA in healthy donors. Study-wide results and limits: Confirmation was obtained in vitro that a few CMV-associated chains are specific for CMV antigens. An analysis done earlier found most TCR beta V segments productive about 87% or about 30% of the time. Because they were indistinguishable, some V segments, including TRBV6-2 and TRBV6-3, were excluded.

The PCR had 60 Vbeta and 13 Jbeta primers. In the original processing: In a later analysis, roughly 11 million of some 80 million unique beta chains occurred in at least two donors. Here immunoSEQ multiplex PCR was the method, and the copy in TCRdb shows in-frame clones only, minus some. The V and J calls and clone size are taken from that table; D and trimming were inferred from the DNA. Found here are 100,000 to 150,000 clones; the top ten clones hold about 2.7%. Germline V lookup: CDR1 MNHEY, CDR2 SVGAGI. The CDR3 extends over 15 amino acids. V gave up 7 bases and J gave up 6 bases; unmatched junction bases: 9. Notes on this clone: Its matching antigen is unknown.

The specimen was PBMCs. This clonotype originated in a man aged 25-45 years in good health and CMV-seronegative. This chain joins TRBV6-5 and TRBJ1-4, with 9 nucleotides matching TRBD1. The CDR3 DNA sequence: TGTGCCAGCAACTTACAGGGGGCGAGGGATGAAAAACTGTTTTTT. This encodes CASNLQGARDEKLFF.